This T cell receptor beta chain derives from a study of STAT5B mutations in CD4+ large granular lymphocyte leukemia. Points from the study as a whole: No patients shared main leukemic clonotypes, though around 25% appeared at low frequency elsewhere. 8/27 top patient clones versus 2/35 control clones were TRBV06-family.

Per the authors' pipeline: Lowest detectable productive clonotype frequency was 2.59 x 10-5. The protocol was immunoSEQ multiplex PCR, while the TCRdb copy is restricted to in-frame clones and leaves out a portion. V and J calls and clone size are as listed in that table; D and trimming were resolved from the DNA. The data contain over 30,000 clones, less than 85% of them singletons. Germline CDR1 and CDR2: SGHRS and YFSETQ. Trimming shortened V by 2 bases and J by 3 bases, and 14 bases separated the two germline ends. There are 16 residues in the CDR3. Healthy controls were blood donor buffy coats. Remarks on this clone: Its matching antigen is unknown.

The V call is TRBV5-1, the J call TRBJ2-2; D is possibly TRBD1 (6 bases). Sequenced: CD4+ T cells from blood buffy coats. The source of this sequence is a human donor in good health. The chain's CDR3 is CASSFQGRGDTGELFF. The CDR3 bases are TGCGCCAGCAGCTTCCAGGGCAGGGGAGACACCGGGGAGCTGTTTTTT.